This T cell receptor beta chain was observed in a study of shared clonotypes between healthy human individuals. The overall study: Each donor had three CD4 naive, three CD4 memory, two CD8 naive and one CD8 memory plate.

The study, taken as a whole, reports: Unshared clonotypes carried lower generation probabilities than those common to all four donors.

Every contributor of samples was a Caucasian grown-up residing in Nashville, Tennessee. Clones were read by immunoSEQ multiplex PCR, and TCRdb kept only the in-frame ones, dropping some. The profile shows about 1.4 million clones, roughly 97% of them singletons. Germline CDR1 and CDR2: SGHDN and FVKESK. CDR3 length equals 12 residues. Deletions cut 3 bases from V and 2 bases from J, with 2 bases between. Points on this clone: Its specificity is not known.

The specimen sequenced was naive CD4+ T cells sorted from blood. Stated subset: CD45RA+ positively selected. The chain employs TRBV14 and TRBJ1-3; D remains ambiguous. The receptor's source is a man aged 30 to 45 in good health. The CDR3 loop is CASSQTGNTIYF. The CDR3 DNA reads TGTGCCAGCAGCCAGACTGGAAACACCATATATTTT.